A selection of T cell receptor beta chains follows, all from one sample in a study of blood T cells in healthy people across ages. TCRdb used MiXCR to reprocess the 5' RACE reads, holding one entry per CDR3 protein. The table has hundreds of thousands of distinct CDR3 sequences, 35% to 60% seen once. The sequenced material came from blood. The receptors were sampled from an elderly man in good health. The CDR3 runs from the conserved cysteine through the conserved F or W. The order of the fields is J gene, clone size, V gene, D gene, CDR3 protein, CDR3 DNA. D genes are given only for firm matches. A row's size may be missing; if present it is once, few, many or a size class.

j_gene: TRBJ2-2
abundance: NA
v_gene: TRBV9
d_gene: NA
CDR3aa: CASGGRGGSITGELFF
CDR3nt: TGTGCCAGCGGCGGCAGGGGAGGTTCTATTACCGGGGAGCTGTTTTTT

j_gene: TRBJ2-1
abundance: NA
v_gene: TRBV24-1
d_gene: NA
CDR3aa: CATNSVGSADNEQFF
CDR3nt: TGTGCCACCAACTCCGTGGGTAGCGCAGACAATGAGCAGTTCTTC

j_gene: TRBJ2-1
abundance: few
v_gene: TRBV6-2/TRBV6-3
d_gene: TRBD2
CDR3aa: CASSYVLAGRRNYNEQFF
CDR3nt: TGTGCCAGCAGTTACGTCTTAGCGGGAAGGCGAAACTACAATGAGCAGTTCTTC

j_gene: TRBJ2-4
abundance: NA
v_gene: TRBV5-4
d_gene: NA
CDR3aa: CASSLATTGANIQYF
CDR3nt: TGTGCCAGCAGCTTGGCTACGACTGGAGCGAACATTCAGTACTTC

j_gene: TRBJ2-3
abundance: NA
v_gene: TRBV18
d_gene: NA
CDR3aa: CASSPAQLIGTDTQYF
CDR3nt: TGTGCCAGCTCACCTGCCCAGTTAATTGGCACAGATACGCAGTATTTT

j_gene: TRBJ1-2
abundance: NA
v_gene: TRBV6-2/TRBV6-3
d_gene: NA
CDR3aa: CASSYSRPDYGYTF
CDR3nt: TGTGCCAGCAGTTACTCGAGACCAGACTATGGCTACACCTTC

j_gene: TRBJ2-7
abundance: NA
v_gene: TRBV29-1
d_gene: TRBD1
CDR3aa: CSVRPGGNSYEQYF
CDR3nt: TGCAGCGTGCGGCCAGGGGGTAACTCCTACGAGCAGTACTTC

j_gene: TRBJ2-2
abundance: NA
v_gene: TRBV5-1
d_gene: TRBD2
CDR3aa: CASSAGTRGNTGELFF
CDR3nt: TGCGCCAGCAGCGCCGGGACTAGAGGTAACACCGGGGAGCTGTTTTTT

j_gene: TRBJ1-5
abundance: few
v_gene: TRBV30
d_gene: NA
CDR3aa: CAWSVAGPQGAQHF
CDR3nt: TGTGCCTGGAGTGTGGCGGGCCCCCAGGGAGCCCAGCATTTT

j_gene: TRBJ1-6
abundance: few
v_gene: TRBV7-3
d_gene: NA
CDR3aa: CASSPGTGHSPLHF
CDR3nt: TGTGCCAGCAGCCCCGGGACGGGTCATTCACCCCTCCACTTT

j_gene: TRBJ2-1
abundance: NA
v_gene: TRBV13
d_gene: NA
CDR3aa: CASSSYRRTVENNEQFF
CDR3nt: TGTGCCAGCAGCTCATACCGGAGGACCGTGGAGAACAATGAGCAGTTCTTC

j_gene: TRBJ2-7
abundance: once
v_gene: TRBV27
d_gene: NA
CDR3aa: CASRLSSPYNEQYF
CDR3nt: TGTGCCAGCAGACTCTCCTCACCCTACAATGAGCAGTACTTC

j_gene: TRBJ1-1
abundance: NA
v_gene: TRBV27
d_gene: NA
CDR3aa: CASASMGMGVTEAFF
CDR3nt: TGTGCCAGCGCCAGCATGGGGATGGGGGTTACTGAAGCTTTCTTT

j_gene: TRBJ2-1
abundance: once
v_gene: TRBV7-3
d_gene: TRBD2
CDR3aa: CASSLNGGADNEQFF
CDR3nt: TGTGCCAGCAGCTTAAACGGGGGGGCAGATAATGAGCAGTTCTTC

j_gene: TRBJ2-7
abundance: NA
v_gene: TRBV7-2
d_gene: TRBD2
CDR3aa: CASSLEGTSGINEQYF
CDR3nt: TGTGCCAGCAGCTTAGAAGGGACTAGCGGGATTAATGAGCAGTACTTC

j_gene: TRBJ1-2
abundance: NA
v_gene: TRBV4-3
d_gene: NA
CDR3aa: CASSQGHPDGYTF
CDR3nt: TGCGCCAGCAGCCAAGGACACCCTGACGGCTACACCTTC

j_gene: TRBJ1-2
abundance: few
v_gene: TRBV27
d_gene: NA
CDR3aa: CASSLGASPHYGYTF
CDR3nt: TGTGCCAGCAGTTTAGGTGCAAGCCCTCACTATGGCTACACCTTC

j_gene: TRBJ2-7
abundance: NA
v_gene: TRBV6-5
d_gene: NA
CDR3aa: CASSYSLGLAYEQYF
CDR3nt: TGTGCCAGCAGTTACTCGCTGGGCTTGGCCTACGAGCAGTACTTC

j_gene: TRBJ1-5
abundance: few
v_gene: TRBV15
d_gene: NA
CDR3aa: CATSVFRDNQPQHF
CDR3nt: TGTGCCACCAGCGTTTTTCGAGACAATCAGCCCCAGCATTTT

j_gene: TRBJ1-2
abundance: many
v_gene: TRBV14
d_gene: TRBD1
CDR3aa: CASSRLTGWNYGYTF
CDR3nt: TGTGCCAGCAGCCGCCTGACAGGGTGGAACTATGGCTACACCTTC

j_gene: TRBJ2-1
abundance: NA
v_gene: TRBV2
d_gene: TRBD1
CDR3aa: CASRARGRLSQDNEQFF
CDR3nt: TGTGCCAGCAGGGCGAGGGGGCGCCTATCTCAGGACAATGAGCAGTTCTTC

j_gene: TRBJ2-2
abundance: NA
v_gene: TRBV10-3
d_gene: NA
CDR3aa: CAISGTARGTGELFF
CDR3nt: TGTGCCATCAGTGGGACAGCCAGAGGGACCGGGGAGCTGTTTTTT

j_gene: TRBJ2-7
abundance: NA
v_gene: TRBV28
d_gene: NA
CDR3aa: CASSLWGGSSSYEQYF
CDR3nt: TGTGCCAGCAGTTTATGGGGCGGCAGCAGCTCCTACGAGCAGTACTTC

j_gene: TRBJ1-4
abundance: many
v_gene: TRBV4-2
d_gene: NA
CDR3aa: CASSQAGSEKLFF
CDR3nt: TGTGCCAGCAGCCAAGCAGGCAGTGAAAAACTGTTTTTT

j_gene: TRBJ1-3
abundance: NA
v_gene: TRBV11-2
d_gene: NA
CDR3aa: CASSPGGAAGNTIYF
CDR3nt: TGTGCCAGCAGTCCCGGGGGCGCAGCTGGAAACACCATATATTTT

j_gene: TRBJ1-6
abundance: NA
v_gene: TRBV5-1
d_gene: NA
CDR3aa: CASSFTGIYSSPLHF
CDR3nt: TGCGCCAGCAGCTTTACGGGAATTTATAGTTCACCCCTCCACTTT

j_gene: TRBJ2-5
abundance: NA
v_gene: TRBV4-1
d_gene: TRBD2
CDR3aa: CASSQETSGRPTYF
CDR3nt: TGCGCCAGCAGCCAGGAAACTAGCGGGCGCCCTACGTACTTC

j_gene: TRBJ1-2
abundance: few
v_gene: TRBV12-3/TRBV12-4
d_gene: TRBD1
CDR3aa: CASSPGQGDGYGYTF
CDR3nt: TGTGCCAGCAGCCCCGGACAGGGGGATGGCTATGGCTACACCTTC

j_gene: TRBJ2-3
abundance: NA
v_gene: TRBV10-3
d_gene: NA
CDR3aa: CAISDAGTSTDTQYF
CDR3nt: TGTGCCATCAGTGATGCGGGGACTAGCACAGATACGCAGTATTTT

j_gene: TRBJ2-2
abundance: NA
v_gene: TRBV29-1
d_gene: TRBD1
CDR3aa: CSVKVGQGATGELFF
CDR3nt: TGCAGCGTGAAAGTGGGACAGGGGGCTACCGGGGAGCTGTTTTTT

j_gene: TRBJ2-3
abundance: NA
v_gene: TRBV11-2
d_gene: TRBD2
CDR3aa: CASSSTASGRATDTQYF
CDR3nt: TGTGCCAGCAGCTCCACAGCTAGCGGGAGGGCCACAGATACGCAGTATTTT

j_gene: TRBJ2-1
abundance: NA
v_gene: TRBV20-1
d_gene: TRBD2
CDR3aa: CSAIRLAGPEYNEQFF
CDR3nt: TGCAGTGCTATCAGACTAGCGGGCCCTGAATACAATGAGCAGTTCTTC

j_gene: TRBJ2-3
abundance: few
v_gene: TRBV11-3
d_gene: NA
CDR3aa: CASSAISTDTQYF
CDR3nt: TGTGCCAGCAGCGCCATATCCACAGATACGCAGTATTTT

j_gene: TRBJ2-1
abundance: NA
v_gene: TRBV6-4
d_gene: NA
CDR3aa: CASRDAQVLVYNEQFF
CDR3nt: TGTGCCAGCAGAGACGCACAGGTCCTCGTCTACAATGAGCAGTTCTTC

j_gene: TRBJ2-7
abundance: many
v_gene: TRBV7-2
d_gene: NA
CDR3aa: CASSLNQMGGEQYF
CDR3nt: TGTGCCAGCAGCCTAAACCAAATGGGGGGCGAGCAGTACTTC

j_gene: TRBJ2-1
abundance: NA
v_gene: TRBV20-1
d_gene: TRBD2
CDR3aa: CSARDVGGRKYNEQFF
CDR3nt: TGCAGTGCTAGAGATGTCGGCGGGAGGAAGTACAATGAGCAGTTCTTC

j_gene: TRBJ1-1
abundance: NA
v_gene: TRBV7-2
d_gene: NA
CDR3aa: CASSLGRTLEAFF
CDR3nt: TGTGCCAGCAGCTTAGGCCGGACACTTGAAGCTTTCTTT

j_gene: TRBJ2-5
abundance: few
v_gene: TRBV20-1
d_gene: TRBD1
CDR3aa: CSALTPTGNQETQYF
CDR3nt: TGCAGTGCGCTCACTCCGACAGGGAACCAAGAGACCCAGTACTTC

j_gene: TRBJ2-3
abundance: NA
v_gene: TRBV20-1
d_gene: NA
CDR3aa: CSAIRSSSTDTQYF
CDR3nt: TGCAGTGCTATTCGATCCTCTAGCACAGATACGCAGTATTTT

j_gene: TRBJ2-2
abundance: NA
v_gene: TRBV28
d_gene: NA
CDR3aa: CASRWGYGGELFF
CDR3nt: TGTGCCAGCCGGTGGGGATACGGCGGGGAGCTGTTTTTT

j_gene: TRBJ2-5
abundance: NA
v_gene: TRBV6-6
d_gene: NA
CDR3aa: CASSLRCETQYF
CDR3nt: TGTGCCAGCAGCCTCCGATGTGAGACCCAGTACTTC

j_gene: TRBJ2-1
abundance: NA
v_gene: TRBV14
d_gene: NA
CDR3aa: CASSPGLIKEQFF
CDR3nt: TGTGCCAGCAGCCCTGGGCTCATCAAGGAGCAGTTCTTC

j_gene: TRBJ2-7
abundance: many
v_gene: TRBV28
d_gene: NA
CDR3aa: CASLPWGSPSYEQYF
CDR3nt: TGTGCCAGCCTCCCGTGGGGGAGTCCCTCCTACGAGCAGTACTTC

j_gene: TRBJ2-7
abundance: NA
v_gene: TRBV29-1
d_gene: TRBD2
CDR3aa: CSVGPLAGGSEQYF
CDR3nt: TGCAGCGTCGGTCCACTAGCGGGAGGTAGCGAGCAGTACTTC

j_gene: TRBJ2-3
abundance: NA
v_gene: TRBV20-1
d_gene: TRBD2
CDR3aa: CSARGGSLSTDTQYF
CDR3nt: TGCAGTGCTAGAGGCGGGAGTCTCAGCACAGATACGCAGTATTTT

j_gene: TRBJ2-1
abundance: NA
v_gene: TRBV6-2/TRBV6-3
d_gene: NA
CDR3aa: CASSLNRLQGYYNEQFF
CDR3nt: TGTGCCAGCAGTCTCAACCGTCTCCAGGGATATTACAATGAGCAGTTCTTC

j_gene: TRBJ2-5
abundance: NA
v_gene: TRBV5-5
d_gene: NA
CDR3aa: CASILELGQRNPQETQYF
CDR3nt: TGTGCCAGCATCCTCGAGCTAGGACAACGGAACCCTCAAGAGACCCAGTACTTC

j_gene: TRBJ2-5
abundance: NA
v_gene: TRBV6-1
d_gene: TRBD2
CDR3aa: CASKMAGVETQYF
CDR3nt: TGTGCCAGCAAGATGGCGGGAGTAGAGACCCAGTACTTC

j_gene: TRBJ2-7
abundance: few
v_gene: TRBV20-1
d_gene: TRBD2
CDR3aa: CSAQSAGADEQYF
CDR3nt: TGCAGTGCCCAGAGCGCGGGAGCGGACGAGCAGTACTTC

j_gene: TRBJ2-1
abundance: NA
v_gene: TRBV27
d_gene: NA
CDR3aa: CASSFRGATSYNEQFF
CDR3nt: TGTGCCAGCAGTTTTCGCGGGGCAACCTCCTACAATGAGCAGTTCTTC

j_gene: TRBJ2-1
abundance: NA
v_gene: TRBV7-9
d_gene: TRBD2
CDR3aa: CASRSSGGGHNEQFF
CDR3nt: TGTGCCAGCAGATCTAGCGGGGGGGGTCACAATGAGCAGTTCTTC

j_gene: TRBJ2-4
abundance: many
v_gene: TRBV12-3/TRBV12-4
d_gene: NA
CDR3aa: CASSAGQEGSGLNIQYF
CDR3nt: TGTGCCAGCAGTGCCGGGCAGGAAGGTAGCGGATTGAACATTCAGTACTTC

j_gene: TRBJ2-7
abundance: many
v_gene: TRBV20-1
d_gene: NA
CDR3aa: CSARVVQGGNEQYF
CDR3nt: TGCAGTGCTAGAGTAGTCCAGGGTGGCAACGAGCAGTACTTC

j_gene: TRBJ2-1
abundance: few
v_gene: TRBV20-1
d_gene: TRBD2
CDR3aa: CSATSLAGSNEQFF
CDR3nt: TGCAGTGCTACATCACTAGCGGGGTCCAATGAGCAGTTCTTC

j_gene: TRBJ1-2
abundance: NA
v_gene: TRBV6-5
d_gene: TRBD1
CDR3aa: CASSYSFRDRDGYTF
CDR3nt: TGTGCCAGCAGTTACTCGTTTCGGGACAGAGATGGCTACACCTTC

j_gene: TRBJ1-5
abundance: few
v_gene: TRBV7-2
d_gene: NA
CDR3aa: CASSLGSGVKQPQHF
CDR3nt: TGTGCCAGCAGCCTCGGGTCAGGGGTCAAACAGCCCCAGCATTTT

j_gene: TRBJ2-1
abundance: NA
v_gene: TRBV5-1
d_gene: TRBD2
CDR3aa: CASSSLGVAGGPRQFF
CDR3nt: TGCGCCAGCAGCTCCCTTGGGGTAGCGGGAGGGCCAAGGCAGTTCTTC

j_gene: TRBJ2-1
abundance: once
v_gene: TRBV11-2
d_gene: NA
CDR3aa: CASSLDRYEQFF
CDR3nt: TGTGCCAGCAGCTTAGATCGCTACGAGCAGTTCTTC